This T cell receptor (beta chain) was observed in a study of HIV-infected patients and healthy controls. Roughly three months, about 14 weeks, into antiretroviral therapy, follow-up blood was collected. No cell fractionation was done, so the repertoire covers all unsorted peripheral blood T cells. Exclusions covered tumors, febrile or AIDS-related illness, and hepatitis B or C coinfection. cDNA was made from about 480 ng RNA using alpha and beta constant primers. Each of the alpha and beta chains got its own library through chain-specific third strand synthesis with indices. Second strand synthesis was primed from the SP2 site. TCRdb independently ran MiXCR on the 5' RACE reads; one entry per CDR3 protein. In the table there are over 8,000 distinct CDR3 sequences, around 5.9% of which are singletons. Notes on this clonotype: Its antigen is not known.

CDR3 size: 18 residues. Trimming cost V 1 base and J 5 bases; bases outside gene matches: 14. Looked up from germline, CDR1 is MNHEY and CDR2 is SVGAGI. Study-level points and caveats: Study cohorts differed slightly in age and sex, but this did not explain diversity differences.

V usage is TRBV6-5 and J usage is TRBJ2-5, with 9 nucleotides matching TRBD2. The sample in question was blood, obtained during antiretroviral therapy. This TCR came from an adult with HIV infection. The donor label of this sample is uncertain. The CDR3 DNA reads TGTGCCAGCAGTTACTTGAGCCCGGGCGGGGGGGCTAGCGAGACCCAGTACTTC. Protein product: CASSYLSPGGGASETQYF.